This entry lists 4 T cell receptor beta chains sequenced from one sample in a study of Ad26.COV2.S vaccination and SARS-CoV-2 variants. Sequencing used immunoSEQ multiplex PCR; TCRdb keeps in-frame clones, though not all of them. In the table there are 350,000 to 500,000 clones, 85% to 90% of which are singletons. As to treatment: approximately 18 received Ad26.COV2.S at low or high dose, single or two shots; 5 received placebo; per-sample allocation not given. Sampling occurred on day 63 after the first vaccine or placebo injection. This sample comprised peripheral blood, obtained in a trial of Ad26.COV2.S vaccine versus placebo. Receptors originate from a person aged 18-60 years who received the Ad26.COV2.S COVID-19 vaccine or a placebo.

V gene TRBV6-6 combines with J gene TRBJ2-2, with 7 bases that match TRBD1. The CDR3 covers 15 residues. Germline CDR1 and CDR2: MNHNY and SVGAGI (reference sequence). After removal of 7 bases from V and 0 bases from J, the junction contained 5 bases not matched to a gene. CDR3 sequence: CASTPQGANTGELFF. As DNA, the CDR3 is TGTGCCAGCACCCCCCAGGGGGCGAACACCGGGGAGCTGTTTTTT.

This chain uses TRBV28 with TRBJ1-4; maybe TRBD1 (6 bases). Between the trimmed V and J ends, which lost 7 bases and 4 bases, there was a span of 16 bases. There are 15 residues in the CDR3. Germline V gene data show CDR1 as MDHEN and CDR2 as SYDVKM. The CDR3 sequence is CASIKRGTRNEKLFF. The CDR3 nucleotides are TGTGCCAGCATCAAAAGGGGGACACGTAATGAAAAACTGTTTTTT.

This rearrangement joins TRBV27 to TRBJ2-1; a possible D gene is TRBD2 (5 bases). The CDR3 spans 14 residues. Trimming took off 1 base at V and 7 bases at J, with 11 bases between the two ends. Germline V gene data show CDR1 as MNHEY and CDR2 as SMNVEV (reference sequence). The CDR3, as DNA: TGTGCCAGCAGTTTATTGGGCGGGCTTAATGAGCAGTTCTTC. This codes for CASSLLGGLNEQFF.

The chain links TRBV4-3 to TRBJ2-3; D tentatively reads TRBD1 or TRBD2 (5 bases each). The CDR3 runs to 17 residues. From germline, CDR1 is LGHNA and CDR2 YSLEER. Trimming cost V 0 bases and J 8 bases, with 21 bases left between them. DNA of the CDR3: TGCGCCAGCAGCCAAGAACCCGGAGTAGCCCCTGGGGGTACGCAGTATTTT. It yields the protein CASSQEPGVAPGGTQYF.